Reported below is one T cell receptor (beta chain). This clone came up a few times. Its antigen has not been determined. No base quality values were provided; no much bigger clone lies one nucleotide off. This specimen belongs to a study of beta chain features in type 1 diabetes (dated by TCRdb to the late 2010s). Context from the whole study: Patients and healthy donors did not differ in mean age, gender distribution, total cell number or subset yield. A total of approximately 100 million sorted cells were examined across all samples, and the number of cells per subset was strongly correlated with RNA yield. Regulatory and stem cell-like memory subsets were isolated from only 8 patients and about eight healthy donors, whereas naive and central memory subsets came from all 30 or so donors. The study compared the TCRB repertoires of sorted circulating CD4+ T cell subsets in recently diagnosed type 1 diabetes patients with those in matched healthy donors.

Each donor gave one peripheral blood draw, averaging around 0.11 L, which was collected into heparinised tubes. A BD FACSAria II and a panel including CD45RO, CCR7, CD25, CD127, CD95 and CD27 were used to sort naive, central memory, regulatory and stem cell-like memory CD4+ T cells. Every sorted population had a purity above 95%. PBMCs were separated immediately by Lymphoprep density gradient centrifugation and were stained directly, without being cultured. So that batch effects would be minimized, each experiment stained and sorted samples in pairs, pairing one healthy donor with one patient. Here is what the overall study found, with its caveats: A moderate but significant shortening of TCRB CDR3 length was observed in type 1 diabetes patients in all four CD4+ subsets. Because cDNA rather than genomic DNA was sequenced, highly expressing activated cells could have been over-represented, although no difference in activation and CD3 levels was found between groups. PCR may preferentially amplify shorter templates, but because patient and control samples were amplified and corrected together, any resulting skew would affect both groups equally. The naive, central memory and regulatory TCRB repertoires appeared to resemble one another more closely among patients than among healthy donors. Fewer insertions and more nucleotide deletions at VDJ recombination sites were observed in patients with type 1 diabetes, implying thymic rearrangement abnormalities. HLA sub-analyses involved small numbers of individuals, so any influence of HLA type on TCRB rearrangement remained unresolved.

All of the isolated RNA was reverse transcribed with the High Capacity cDNA Reverse Transcription Kit, so expressed TCRB transcripts were sequenced. Deep immunoSEQ sequencing was applied to naive, central memory and regulatory T cell samples, giving an average of roughly 3.5 million total reads per sample. Sorted cells were lysed in RLT buffer, and RNA was extracted using DNase-treated RNeasy Micro or Mini kits according to cell number. Each cell subset was processed on its own to prevent cross-contamination, while patient and healthy donor samples were processed together. The immunoSEQ multiplex PCR was used to amplify TCRB sequences from cDNA, yielding 87-bp fragments that span the CDR3 region. Sequencing of the amplicons was performed on the Illumina HiSeq platform. In the paper's pipeline: Synthetic template baselines were used to correct PCR bias computationally, reads within Hamming distance 2 were collapsed together, and singletons that could not be merged were discarded. Reads were aligned against IMGT to assign V, D and J genes, CDR3 length and insertions or deletions at six rearrangement sites. Within each subset, clonotype counts were normalized to sorted cell number, and only after that were true diversity and Gini coefficients computed with the tcR R package. The overlap coefficient, calculated on TCRB nucleotide sequences, was used to measure repertoire sharing. Out-of-frame TCRB sequences from naive cells were analyzed to stand in for the pre-selection repertoire. Here the immuneACCESS table is served through TCRdb, limited to in-frame sequences with V and J called. Missing clones are a known gap in these copies; in checked studies unresolved V genes cover under half, and the rest lacks a known reason. That table supplies the V and J calls and clone size; D and trimming were determined from the DNA. Counted in this sample were approximately 340,000 clones; roughly 16% of them appeared once. The ten largest make up around 0.02% of the sample.

The cysteine opens and the phenylalanine closes a CDR3 of 15 amino acids. Only CDR3 DNA is held: 45 bases, read in frame from base 1. From a lookup of the germline V gene, CDR1 and CDR2 are MNHNS and SASEGT. V is pruned by 3 bases and J by 2 bases, leaving 0 bases of the junction without a gene match. Material: naive CD4+ T cells from blood. This specimen's cell subset or site label, interpreted: true naive CD4+ T cells. The sequence was obtained from a woman between 18 and 30 years old in good health. The chain was built from TRBV6-1 and TRBJ2-6; 8 bases in the middle match TRBD1. Read as DNA, the sequence is TGTGCCAGCAGTGAGACAGGGGCTGGGGCCAACGTCCTGACTTTC. Its translation reads: CASSETGAGANVLTF.